The entry that follows covers one TCR beta chain sequence. The antigen is not known. Germline values: CDR1 SGHRS, CDR2 YFSETQ. Trimming removed 3 bases from V and 2 bases from J, with 16 bases in between. The CDR3 covers 16 residues. The sample comes from a study of PD-L1 blockade in urothelial cancer. As for the study in general: In terms of prior chemotherapy, patients had received 0 to 3 regimens. Analysis of the blood was performed 3 weeks (second dose) and 6 weeks after treatment start.

Study observations and caveats: Below-median pretreatment blood TCR clonality was a predictor of better survival.

Profiling relied on immunoSEQ multiplex PCR, and the TCRdb table lists in-frame clones only, not all of them. The sample contains some 77,000 clones, 75% to 90% of which appear only once. The chain is built from TRBV5-1 and TRBJ2-3, with D tentatively TRBD2 (7 bases). Sequenced here: PBMCs, sampled around atezolizumab (anti-PD-L1) treatment. The TCR comes from a woman between 70 and 85 years old with urothelial cancer. The CDR3 sequence: CASSSIGGGNTDTQYF. The CDR3 DNA follows: TGCGCCAGCAGCTCTATAGGGGGAGGGAACACAGATACGCAGTATTTT.